The T cell receptor (beta chain) described here comes from a study of blood T cells in healthy people across ages. Study findings and constraints: Using unsorted PBMCs precluded a conclusive naive versus antigen-experienced comparison. The study found more naive CD4+ cells and higher diversity in long-lived than aged donors.

The authors ran a second PCR of about 7 to 11 cycles using a sample-barcoded 5' primer and a J-beta primer mix. CDR3-containing paired-end reads numbering at least 3 million came from each sample. TCRdb analysed the 5' RACE reads with MiXCR anew, one entry per CDR3 protein. The sample lists hundreds of thousands of distinct CDR3 sequences; 58% were seen once. In the case of this clonotype: The antigen is undetermined.

Germline V gene data show CDR1 as DFQATT and CDR2 as SNEGSKA (reference sequence). The CDR3 totals 17 residues. J was trimmed by 6 bases and V by 0 bases; bases with no gene match: 11. Sequenced input: blood. This rearrangement joins TRBV20-1 to TRBJ2-1, with 10 bases aligning to TRBD2. The receptor's source is a man aged 60-69 years in good health. In DNA form, the CDR3 reads TGCAGTGCTAGAGATGGGGGGTCTAGCGGGGGCACCAATGAGCAGTTCTTC. As protein: CSARDGGSSGGTNEQFF.